One sample yielded the 25 T cell receptor beta chains listed below, sequenced in a study of shared clonotypes between healthy human individuals. Libraries were prepared by immunoSEQ multiplex PCR; TCRdb keeps only in-frame clonotypes and omits some of them. The sample has over 1.4 million clones; roughly 97% are singletons. Sequencing was done on a sample of naive CD4+ T cells sorted from blood. Subset of the sample: CD45RA+ positively selected. These receptors originate from a man younger than 40 in good health.

The J gene is TRBJ1-1, the V gene TRBV9, with 9 bases that match TRBD1. Germline assignment: CDR1 SGDLS and CDR2 YYNGEE. With V trimmed by 1 base and J by 5 bases, 6 bases remained unmatched. The CDR3 is 15 amino acids. The CDR3 spells CASSVQGQGRTEAFF. CDR3 sequence (DNA): TGTGCCAGCAGCGTACAAGGACAGGGGAGGACTGAAGCTTTCTTT.

This chain joins TRBV7-2 and TRBJ2-7, with 9 bases aligning to TRBD2. The V and J ends lost 5 bases and 0 bases, in that order; junction bases with no gene match: 5. The CDR3 totals 15 residues. Per germline, CDR1 SGHTA and CDR2 FQGNSA. The CDR3 bases are TGTGCCAGCAGCGCCCTTAGCGGGAGCTCCTACGAGCAGTACTTC. Encoded protein: CASSALSGSSYEQYF.

The chain links TRBV10-2 to TRBJ2-3; 10 bases match TRBD2. This CDR3 has 15 amino acids. The germline CDR1 and CDR2 sequences are WSHSY and SAAADI. The V and J ends lost 4 bases and 1 base, in that order; junction bases with no gene match: 2. The CDR3 DNA is TGCGCCAGCAGTGGGACTAGCGGTCGCACAGATACGCAGTATTTT. Amino acids: CASSGTSGRTDTQYF.

J is TRBJ2-7 and V is TRBV5-1; D gene uncertain. Trimming took off 0 bases at V and 5 bases at J, with 12 bases between the two ends. CDR1 and CDR2 (germline): SGHRS, YFSETQ. The CDR3 sequence is 14 residues long. The CDR3 DNA follows: TGCGCCAGCAGCTTGGTTCTGGCATATGACGAGCAGTACTTC. This encodes CASSLVLAYDEQYF.

V gene TRBV7-9 combines with J gene TRBJ2-6, with 7 bases matching TRBD1. The CDR3 is 16 residues long. CDR1 is SEHNR, CDR2 FQNEAQ, per germline (reference sequence). V gave up 0 bases and J gave up 4 bases; unmatched junction bases: 3. The CDR3 nucleotides read TGTGCCAGCAGCTTAGCAGGGGGCTCCGGGGCCAACGTCCTGACTTTC. Translated, it gives CASSLAGGSGANVLTF.

The chain combines TRBV9 with TRBJ2-1, with 15 positions matching TRBD2. The V and J ends lost 0 bases and 12 bases, in that order; junction bases with no gene match: 10. The V gene's germline CDR1 is SGDLS and CDR2 YYNGEE. The CDR3 spans 17 residues. The CDR3 region has the DNA TGTGCCAGCAGCGTAGAGAGGGGACTAGCGGGAGGTAGTGGGCAGTTCTTC. It translates to CASSVERGLAGGSGQFF.

The chain combines TRBV5-1 with TRBJ2-3; TRBD2 matches 8 bases. Germline V CDR1 and CDR2: SGHRS, YFSETQ. This CDR3 has 16 amino acids. Trimming at V came to 6 bases and at J to 2 bases, leaving 11 bases not matched to a gene. The CDR3: CASTSAVAGTTDTQYF. The CDR3 DNA sequence: TGCGCCAGCACCTCAGCCGTAGCGGGAACCACAGATACGCAGTATTTT.

The chain joins TRBV5-6 to TRBJ2-1, with 11 bases fitting TRBD2. CDR3 length: 16 residues. In germline, CDR1 is SGHDT, CDR2 YYEEEE. Germline trimming cut 4 bases from V and 2 bases from J; bases unmatched to any gene: 5. Here the CDR3 reads CASSKGTSGTYNEQFF. CDR3 DNA sequence: TGTGCCAGCAGCAAAGGGACTAGCGGAACCTACAATGAGCAGTTCTTC.

This chain connects TRBV2 to TRBJ2-1; 15 bases agree with TRBD2. The CDR3 extends over 16 amino acids. The V segment lost 9 bases and the J segment 9 bases; nucleotides outside the gene matches: 12. Germline-derived CDR1 and CDR2 are SNHLY and FYNNEI. The CDR3 coding sequence is TGTGCCAGAGCGAGAACGGGACTAGCGGGAGGAGGTGAGCAGTTCTTC. Its protein product is CARARTGLAGGGEQFF.

The chain has TRBV9 and TRBJ1-3, with D unresolved. Trimming removed 5 bases from V and 0 bases from J, with 15 bases in between. The CDR3 covers 16 residues. Germline CDR1 reads SGDLS; CDR2 reads YYNGEE. The CDR3, as DNA: TGTGCCAGCAGTGAAACACAGTGGAGCTCTGGAAACACCATATATTTT. Translated: CASSETQWSSGNTIYF.

Turning to this clone: A read error may account for a junction end that differs from germline. The J gene is TRBJ2-7, the V gene TRBV20-1; no firm D call. The CDR3 runs to 11 residues. The germline CDR1 and CDR2 sequences are DFQATT and SNEGSKA (reference sequence). The CDR3 DNA follows: TGCAGTGCTAGAGGGTACCACGAGCAGCACTTC. This codes for CSARGYHEQHF.

Regarding this clone: Other DNA sequences in this sample translate to the same CDR3. The chain uses TRBV28 and TRBJ2-1; 9 nucleotides line up with TRBD2. The germline CDR1 and CDR2 sequences are MDHEN and SYDVKM. Losses at the gene ends were 4 bases for V and 3 bases for J; bases not matched to a gene: 4. This CDR3 is built from 15 residues. The CDR3 sequence: CASSSSGRSYNEQFF. CDR3 nucleotide sequence: TGTGCCAGCAGTTCGAGCGGGAGGAGCTACAATGAGCAGTTCTTC.

The chain carries TRBV4-1 and TRBJ1-4, with D maybe TRBD1 (6 bases). Germline V gene data show CDR1 as MGHRA and CDR2 as YSYEKL. The CDR3 contains 15 residues. V lost 4 bases to trimming and J lost 8 bases, with 17 bases between them. The CDR3 protein is CASSPHRVVGEKLFF. CDR3 DNA sequence: TGCGCCAGCAGCCCTCACAGGGTCGTTGGGGAAAAACTGTTTTTT.

The chain links TRBV28 to TRBJ1-2; TRBD1 aligns across 11 bases. Losses at the gene ends were 1 base for V and 8 bases for J; bases not matched to a gene: 9. The CDR3 is 16 residues long. The germline gives CDR1 MDHEN, CDR2 SYDVKM. CDR3 coding DNA: TGTGCCAGCAGTTTATATTCAAGGACAGGGGGCGGCGGCTACACCTTC. It encodes CASSLYSRTGGGGYTF.

In this sample, this clone turned up once. The chain links TRBV29-1 to TRBJ2-1, with 8 bases aligning to TRBD2. CDR1 is SQVTM and CDR2 is ANQGSEA in the germline V gene. The V gene end was trimmed by 3 bases and the J gene end by 12 bases; junction bases not matched to a gene: 4. The CDR3 spans 11 residues. In nucleotides, the CDR3 is TGCAGCGTTGAGGGACTAGTAGGGCAGTTCTTC. Amino acids: CSVEGLVGQFF.

The chain links TRBV10-2 to TRBJ2-5; unclear D gene. The germline V and J ends were trimmed by 4 bases and 1 base, with 1 base remaining between them. This CDR3 is 11 amino acids long. Per the germline V gene, CDR1 is WSHSY and CDR2 is SAAADI. The CDR3 DNA sequence: TGCGCCAGCAGTGTCCAAGAGACCCAGTACTTC. Protein: CASSVQETQYF.

The chain joins TRBV6-1 to TRBJ1-4, with unresolved D. Germline values: CDR1 MNHNS, CDR2 SASEGT. This CDR3 has 14 residues. Trimming pared 6 bases from V and 4 bases from J, leaving 12 bases between. The CDR3 here is CASRNRRYNEKLFF. As DNA, the CDR3 is TGTGCCAGCAGGAACAGAAGATATAATGAAAAACTGTTTTTT.

This chain links TRBV9 with TRBJ2-2, with 8 bases fitting TRBD1. CDR1 and CDR2 (germline): SGDLS, YYNGEE. The CDR3 has 15 residues. The J segment lost 4 bases and the V segment lost 0 bases, leaving 2 bases of the junction unmatched. CDR3 in amino acids: CASSVGTGRTGELFF. Written as DNA, the CDR3 is TGTGCCAGCAGCGTAGGGACAGGGCGCACCGGGGAGCTGTTTTTT.

The chain employs TRBV7-6 and TRBJ2-1; 12 bases are shared with TRBD2. J lost 5 bases, V lost 3 bases, and 5 bases had no gene match. The CDR3 totals 16 residues. The germline V gene encodes CDR1 SGHVS and CDR2 FNYEAQ. CDR3 DNA: TGTGCCAGCAGCTTGAGGACTAGCGGGATCCACAATGAGCAGTTCTTC. Protein product: CASSLRTSGIHNEQFF.

This chain links TRBV5-4 with TRBJ1-3; 8 nucleotides agree with TRBD1. With 2 bases clipped from V and 0 bases from J, the junction kept 4 bases outside the gene matches. Germline V gene sequence: CDR1 SGHNT, CDR2 YYREEE (reference sequence). The CDR3 is 16 residues long. The CDR3 spells CASSFGQGRSGNTIYF. The CDR3 DNA sequence: TGTGCCAGCAGCTTCGGACAGGGTCGCTCTGGAAACACCATATATTTT.

This rearrangement joins TRBV28 to TRBJ2-7; no definite D call. V was clipped by 5 bases and J by 2 bases, with 16 bases between them. Germline CDR1 and CDR2: MDHEN and SYDVKM. The length of the CDR3 is 15 residues. In DNA form, the CDR3 reads TGTGCCAGCAGTCCCGTACGGCGCGCTGCCTACGAGCAGTACTTC. It yields the protein CASSPVRRAAYEQYF. The full variable domain, rest sourced from reference TRBV28 and TRBJ2-7, is DVKVTQSSRYLVKRTGEKVFLECVQDMDHENMFWYRQDPGLGLRLIYFSYDVKMKEKGDIPEGYSVSREKKERFSLILESASTNQTSMYLCASSPVRRAAYEQYFGPGTRLTVT.

Of note for this clone: In the same sample, other DNA sequences code for this CDR3. The chain carries TRBV5-1 and TRBJ2-1; 7 nucleotides match TRBD1. V shed 2 bases, J shed 0 bases, and the junction held 2 bases outside the gene matches. The germline V gene encodes CDR1 SGHRS and CDR2 YFSETQ. CDR3 length: 15 amino acids. CDR3 DNA sequence: TGCGCCAGCAGCTTACAGGGGAGCTCCTACAATGAGCAGTTCTTC. Amino acids: CASSLQGSSYNEQFF.

Points on this clone: The identical CDR3 is also encoded by other nucleotide sequences in the sample. The CDR3 bases are TGTGCCAGCAGTGTGGGGGGGAACACTGAAGCTTTCTTT. It encodes CASSVGGNTEAFF. The chain recombines TRBV2 with TRBJ1-1; possibly TRBD1 for D (5 bases). From germline, CDR1 is SNHLY and CDR2 FYNNEI. The CDR3 has 13 residues. The V end was cut by 4 bases, the J end by 1 base, with 7 bases between.

The V and J genes are TRBV6-6 and TRBJ2-7; no definite D call. Germline values: CDR1 MNHNY, CDR2 SVGAGI (reference sequence). V lost 10 bases and J lost 5, with 18 bases in between. The CDR3 consists of 13 residues. CDR3 sequence: CATFYRAHHEQYF. Here the CDR3 DNA reads TGTGCCACCTTCTACCGGGCGCACCACGAGCAGTACTTC.

This clone showed up just once. V usage is TRBV6-6 and J usage is TRBJ1-4, with D possibly matching TRBD1 (6 bases). Per the germline V gene, CDR1 is MNHNY and CDR2 is SVGAGI (reference sequence). The ends were cut back, 4 bases at V and 8 bases at J, with 11 bases in the middle. The CDR3 has 13 residues. DNA for the CDR3: TGTGCCAGCAGTTTGCAGGGGAGGGAAAAACTGTTTTTT. Translation: CASSLQGREKLFF.